Ten or more counts support the clone carrying this T cell receptor (beta chain). Its target is not known. There were TCR beta CDR3 regions amplified from RNA transcripts. With the HTBI primer set, the TCR CDR3 went through a first round of RT-PCR. MiXCR, applied by TCRdb to the multiplex PCR reads, yields one record per CDR3 protein. The sample records hundreds of thousands of distinct CDR3 sequences, more than 11% being singletons. The CDR3 has 15 residues. The V and J ends lost 3 bases and 1 base respectively, with 10 bases between them. Germline V gene sequence: CDR1 MNHNS, CDR2 SASEGT. PBMCs stemmed from around 10 ml fresh peripheral blood. This specimen belongs to a study of T cells in Graves' hyperthyroidism and ophthalmopathy. Whole-study findings and limits: Researchers found most expanded thyroid clonotypes above 0.001 in blood as well. A model using 13 V-J features told ophthalmopathy apart from stable hyperthyroidism.

This sequence joins TRBV6-1 and TRBJ1-5; D is undetermined. The sequencing sample was made of blood. This clonotype originated in a woman aged 25 to 39 with Graves' hyperthyroidism that later progressed to Graves' ophthalmopathy. In DNA, the CDR3 is TGTGCCAGCAGTGACCCCGAGGCCAGCAATCAGCCCCAGCATTTT. Amino acids: CASSDPEASNQPQHF.